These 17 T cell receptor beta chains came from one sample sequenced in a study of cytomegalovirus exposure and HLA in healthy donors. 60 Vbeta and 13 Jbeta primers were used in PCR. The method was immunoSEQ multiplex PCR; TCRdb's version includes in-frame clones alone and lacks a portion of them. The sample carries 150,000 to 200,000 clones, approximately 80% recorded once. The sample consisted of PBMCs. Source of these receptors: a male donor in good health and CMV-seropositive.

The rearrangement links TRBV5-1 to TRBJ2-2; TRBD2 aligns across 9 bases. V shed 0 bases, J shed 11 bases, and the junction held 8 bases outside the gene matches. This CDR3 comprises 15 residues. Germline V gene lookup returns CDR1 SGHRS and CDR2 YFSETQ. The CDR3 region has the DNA TGCGCCAGCAGCTTGGGACTAGCGGAGCCAATAGAGCTGTTTTTT. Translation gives CASSLGLAEPIELFF. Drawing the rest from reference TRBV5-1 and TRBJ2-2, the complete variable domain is KAGVTQTPRYLIKTRGQQVTLSCSPISGHRSVSWYQQTPGQGLQFLFEYFSETQRNKGNFPGRFSGRQFSNSRSEMNVSTLELGDSALYLCASSLGLAEPIELFFGEGSRLTVL.

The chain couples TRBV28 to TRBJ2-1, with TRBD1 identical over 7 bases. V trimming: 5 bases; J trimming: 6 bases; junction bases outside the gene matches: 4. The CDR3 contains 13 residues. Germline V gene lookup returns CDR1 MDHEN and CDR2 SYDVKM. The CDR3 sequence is CASSPQGSNEQFF. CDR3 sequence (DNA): TGTGCCAGCAGTCCACAGGGGAGCAATGAGCAGTTCTTC. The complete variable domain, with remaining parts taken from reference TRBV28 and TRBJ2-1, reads DVKVTQSSRYLVKRTGEKVFLECVQDMDHENMFWYRQDPGLGLRLIYFSYDVKMKEKGDIPEGYSVSREKKERFSLILESASTNQTSMYLCASSPQGSNEQFFGPGTRLTVL.

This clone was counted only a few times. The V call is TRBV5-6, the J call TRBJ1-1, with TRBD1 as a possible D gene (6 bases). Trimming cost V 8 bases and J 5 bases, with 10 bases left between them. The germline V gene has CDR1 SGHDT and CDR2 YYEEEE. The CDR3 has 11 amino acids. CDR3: CASLGGTEAFF. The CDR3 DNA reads TGTGCCAGTCTAGGGGGAACTGAAGCTTTCTTT.

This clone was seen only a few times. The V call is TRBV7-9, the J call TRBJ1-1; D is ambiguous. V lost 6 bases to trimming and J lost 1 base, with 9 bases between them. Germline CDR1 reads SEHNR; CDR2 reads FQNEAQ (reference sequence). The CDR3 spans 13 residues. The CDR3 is CASSSYWNTEAFF. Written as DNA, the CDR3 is TGTGCCAGCAGTTCATACTGGAACACTGAAGCTTTCTTT.

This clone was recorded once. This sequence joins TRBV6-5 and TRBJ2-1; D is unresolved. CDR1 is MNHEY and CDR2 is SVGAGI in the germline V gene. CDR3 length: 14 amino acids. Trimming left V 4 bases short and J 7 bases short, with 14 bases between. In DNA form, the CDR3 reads TGTGCCAGCAGTTGGTGGCTAGGTCGTAATGAGCAGTTCTTC. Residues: CASSWWLGRNEQFF.

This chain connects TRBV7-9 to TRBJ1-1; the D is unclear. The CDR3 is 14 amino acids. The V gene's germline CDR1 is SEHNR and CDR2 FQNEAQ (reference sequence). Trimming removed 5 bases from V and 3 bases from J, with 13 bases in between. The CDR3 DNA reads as TGTGCCAGCAGCACCCATCGGGGAGACACTGAAGCTTTCTTT. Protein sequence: CASSTHRGDTEAFF. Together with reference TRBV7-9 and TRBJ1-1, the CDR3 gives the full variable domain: DTGVSQNPRHKITKRGQNVTFRCDPISEHNRLYWYRQTLGQGPEFLTYFQNEAQLEKSRLLSDRFSAERPKGSFSTLEIQRTEQGDSAMYLCASSTHRGDTEAFFGQGTRLTVV.

As DNA, the CDR3 is TGTGCCAGCAGAGGAGACTCCCGGAACACTGAAGCTTTCTTT. It translates to CASRGDSRNTEAFF. The J gene is TRBJ1-1, the V gene TRBV27; D unclear. This CDR3 comprises 14 residues. Deletions cut 6 bases from V and 1 base from J, with 12 bases between. From germline, CDR1 is MNHEY and CDR2 SMNVEV (reference sequence).

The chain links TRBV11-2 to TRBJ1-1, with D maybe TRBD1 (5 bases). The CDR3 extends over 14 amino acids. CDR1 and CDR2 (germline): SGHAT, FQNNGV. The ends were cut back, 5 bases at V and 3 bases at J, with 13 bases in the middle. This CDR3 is CASSPWGRDTEAFF. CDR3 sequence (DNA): TGTGCCAGCAGCCCCTGGGGCCGGGACACTGAAGCTTTCTTT.

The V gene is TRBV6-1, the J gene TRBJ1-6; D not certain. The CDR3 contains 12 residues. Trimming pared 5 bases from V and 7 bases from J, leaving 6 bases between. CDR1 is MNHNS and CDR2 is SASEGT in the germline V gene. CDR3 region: CASSQRNSPLHF. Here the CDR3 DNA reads TGTGCCAGCAGTCAGAGGAATTCACCCCTCCACTTT.

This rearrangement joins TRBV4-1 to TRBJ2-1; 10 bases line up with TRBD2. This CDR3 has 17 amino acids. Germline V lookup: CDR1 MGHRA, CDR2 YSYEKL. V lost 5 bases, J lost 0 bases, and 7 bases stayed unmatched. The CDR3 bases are TGCGCCAGCAGCTCAACTAGCGGGAAGAGCTCCTACAATGAGCAGTTCTTC. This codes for CASSSTSGKSSYNEQFF.

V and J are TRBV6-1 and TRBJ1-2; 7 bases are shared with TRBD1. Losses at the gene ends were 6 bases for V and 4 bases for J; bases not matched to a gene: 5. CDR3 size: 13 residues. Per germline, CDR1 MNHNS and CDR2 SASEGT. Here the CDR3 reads CASSFGQAYGYTF. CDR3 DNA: TGTGCCAGCAGCTTCGGACAGGCCTATGGCTACACCTTC.

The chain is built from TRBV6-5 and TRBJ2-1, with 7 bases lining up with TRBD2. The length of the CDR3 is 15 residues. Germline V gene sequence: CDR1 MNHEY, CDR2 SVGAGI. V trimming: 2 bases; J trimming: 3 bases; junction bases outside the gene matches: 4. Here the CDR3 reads CASSYAPSGYNEQFF. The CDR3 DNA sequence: TGTGCCAGCAGTTACGCGCCTAGCGGCTACAATGAGCAGTTCTTC.

The CDR3 loop reads CASSQVNRGETQYF. The DNA for the CDR3 is TGCGCCAGCAGCCAAGTAAACAGGGGAGAGACCCAGTACTTC. The chain carries TRBV4-1 and TRBJ2-5, with TRBD1 matching 7 bases. The CDR3 runs 14 residues. Trimming removed 1 base from V and 4 bases from J; junction bases left unmatched: 3. Germline-derived CDR1 and CDR2 are MGHRA and YSYEKL.

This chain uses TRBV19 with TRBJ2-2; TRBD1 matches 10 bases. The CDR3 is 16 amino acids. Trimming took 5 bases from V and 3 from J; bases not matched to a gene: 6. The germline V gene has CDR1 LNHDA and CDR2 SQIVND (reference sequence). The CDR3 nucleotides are TGTGCCAGTAGTCCCGACAGGGGGCTTTACACCGGGGAGCTGTTTTTT. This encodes CASSPDRGLYTGELFF.

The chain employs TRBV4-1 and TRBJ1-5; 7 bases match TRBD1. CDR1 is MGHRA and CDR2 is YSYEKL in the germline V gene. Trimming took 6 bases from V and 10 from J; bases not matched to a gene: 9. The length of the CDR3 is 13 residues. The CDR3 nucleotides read TGCGCCAGCAGTCCCACAGGGGTTCATCCCCAGCATTTT. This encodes CASSPTGVHPQHF.

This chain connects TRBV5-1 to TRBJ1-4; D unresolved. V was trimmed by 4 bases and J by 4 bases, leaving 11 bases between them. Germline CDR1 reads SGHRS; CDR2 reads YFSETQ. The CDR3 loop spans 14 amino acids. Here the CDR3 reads CASSRGRGNEKLFF. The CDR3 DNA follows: TGCGCCAGCAGCCGTGGACGGGGTAATGAAAAACTGTTTTTT.

DNA for the CDR3: TGTGCCAGCACCGATCCAGGGTCACCCCTCCACTTT. Its protein is CASTDPGSPLHF. The rearrangement joins TRBV6-1 to TRBJ1-6, with TRBD1 as a possible D gene (5 bases). The CDR3 extends over 12 amino acids. Germline CDR1 reads MNHNS; CDR2 reads SASEGT. V lost 7 bases to trimming and J lost 10 bases, with 11 bases between them.